Listed below are T cell receptor beta chains from one sample, sequenced in a study of blood T cell repertoires in COVID-19. Repertoires were generated with immunoSEQ multiplex PCR, while TCRdb's copy carries only in-frame clones and drops some. The sample has roughly 250,000 clones; around 87% are singletons. The sample was peripheral blood. Receptor source: a woman between 45 and 65 years old with acute or convalescent COVID-19. The CDR3 runs from the conserved cysteine through the conserved F or W. The order of the fields is D gene, J gene, V gene, clone size, CDR3 DNA, CDR3 protein. D genes are given only for firm matches. For some rows the clone size is stated as once, few or many, or as a class when expanded; others skip it.

TRBD2	TRBJ2-7	TRBV7-6	.	TGTGCCAGCAGCTTAGGGGAGGGACTAGCGGGAGGGAACGAGCAGTACTTC	CASSLGEGLAGGNEQYF
TRBD2	TRBJ2-7	TRBV2	.	TGTGCCAGCAAATTACAAGGAGGCGGGAGGGCCGAGGGATACGAGCAGTACTTC	CASKLQGGGRAEGYEQYF
TRBD1	TRBJ2-5	TRBV29-1	.	TGCAGCGCATCCCGGGACAGAAAAGAGACCCAGTACTTC	CSASRDRKETQYF
.	TRBJ2-7	TRBV18	.	TGTGCCAGCTCGGTAGTCTCCTACGAGCAGTACTTC	CASSVVSYEQYF
TRBD2	TRBJ2-2	TRBV4-2	.	TGTGCCAGCAGCCAGGATACTAGCGGGAGAAACACCGGGGAGCTGTTTTTT	CASSQDTSGRNTGELFF
TRBD2	TRBJ2-1	TRBV27	.	TGTGCCAGCAGGGGACTAGCAGACGATAATGAGCAGTTCTTC	CASRGLADDNEQFF
TRBD1	TRBJ1-2	TRBV19	.	TGTGCCACCTGGGACAGGGGGACCAAGACCGGCCATGGCTACACCTTC	CATWDRGTKTGHGYTF
.	TRBJ1-4	TRBV5-1	.	TGCGCCAGCAGCTTGTCGGGGAGCTTTAATGAAAAACTGTTTTTT	CASSLSGSFNEKLFF
.	TRBJ2-5	TRBV18	once	TGTGCCAGCTCACCACCAGCAGGCCCAAGAGAGACCCAGTACTTC	CASSPPAGPRETQYF
TRBD2	TRBJ2-1	TRBV18	.	TGTGCCAGCTCACCGCCCGGGACTAGCGGGAGGGCAGTGTTGGCGGAGCAGTTCTTC	CASSPPGTSGRAVLAEQFF
TRBD1	TRBJ1-4	TRBV11-2	.	TGTGCCAGCAGCCCTCGATCCGGGACAGGGGTCGAAAAACTGTTTTTT	CASSPRSGTGVEKLFF
TRBD1	TRBJ2-7	TRBV11-2	.	TGTGCCAGCAGCACCTGGAGGGGGACAGGGTTCTACGAGCAGTACTTC	CASSTWRGTGFYEQYF
TRBD2	TRBJ2-7	TRBV28	once	TGTGCCAGCAGCCTCGGACTAGCGGGAGAAGTGTGGCGTTACGAGCAGTACTTC	CASSLGLAGEVWRYEQYF
TRBD2	TRBJ2-3	TRBV9	.	TGTGCCAGCGCTAGAGCGGGAGATTATTCAGATACGCAGTATTTT	CASARAGDYSDTQYF
TRBD1	TRBJ2-7	TRBV5-1	few	TGCGCCTCAGCCCCGTCCGGGACAGCCACCTACGAGCAGTACTTC	CASAPSGTATYEQYF
TRBD1	TRBJ2-7	TRBV4-1	few	TGCGCCAGCAGCCAGGGACAGGGGGGGTTCTACGAGCAGTACTTC	CASSQGQGGFYEQYF
TRBD1	TRBJ1-4	TRBV29-1	.	TGCAGCGCGGACCGAGGGACAGGACACGAAAAACTGTTTTTT	CSADRGTGHEKLFF
TRBD1	TRBJ2-7	TRBV18	.	TGTGCCAGCTCAGCGACCGGGACAGGGGTCGAGCAGTACTTC	CASSATGTGVEQYF
TRBD2	TRBJ2-5	TRBV9	.	TGTGCCAGCAGCGTAGGTCTAGCGGGTTTCCAAGAGACCCAGTACTTC	CASSVGLAGFQETQYF
TRBD2	TRBJ2-5	TRBV5-4	.	TGTGCCAGCAGCGCGACTAGCGGGAGGATGATGGAGACCCAGTACTTC	CASSATSGRMMETQYF
TRBD1	TRBJ2-2	TRBV19	.	TGTGCCAGTACGACGTATGGGACAGGGGTCGGGGAGCTGTTTTTT	CASTTYGTGVGELFF
.	TRBJ1-2	TRBV27	.	TGTGCCAGCAGTTCCCGGGAGAGGTGGGGACGTGGCTACACCTTC	CASSSRERWGRGYTF
TRBD2	TRBJ2-1	TRBV9	.	TGTGCCAGCAGCGCTGGGGGGGAGGCTTACAATGAGCAGTTCTTC	CASSAGGEAYNEQFF
TRBD1	TRBJ2-1	TRBV5-1	.	TGCGCCAGCAGCCGAACAGGGGGGACCTACAATGAGCAGTTCTTC	CASSRTGGTYNEQFF
.	TRBJ1-4	TRBV2	.	TGTGCCAGCAGTGTGGAGGGTGGAGCTAATGAAAAACTGTTTTTT	CASSVEGGANEKLFF
.	TRBJ2-7	TRBV13	.	TGTGCCAACAGCCTCAGACAGGAAAAGTACTTC	CANSLRQEKYF
TRBD2	TRBJ2-5	TRBV5-5	.	TGTGCCAGCAGCTTCCTCGGGACTAGCGGAAACCTACAAGAGACCCAGTACTTC	CASSFLGTSGNLQETQYF
TRBD2	TRBJ2-7	TRBV29-1	.	TGCAGCGTCGAGGGACTAGGGGACCCCTACGAGCAGTACTTC	CSVEGLGDPYEQYF
TRBD1	TRBJ1-6	TRBV28	.	TGTGCCAGCAGTTTCGGGGACAGGGGGACGAATTCACCCCTCCACTTT	CASSFGDRGTNSPLHF
.	TRBJ2-7	TRBV6-5	.	TGTGCCAGCAGGAGCATACAGGGAGTCAGGGACGAGCAGTACTTC	CASRSIQGVRDEQYF
.	TRBJ1-5	TRBV2	once	TGTGCCAGCAGTCCCACAGGGAACGCAGATCAGCCCCAGCATTTT	CASSPTGNADQPQHF
.	TRBJ2-7	TRBV11-2	few	TGTGCCAGCAGCTTAGCCGGCGAGCAGTACTTC	CASSLAGEQYF
.	TRBJ2-1	TRBV14	.	TGTGCCAGCAGCCAAGCTAGCGTTCAGCAGTTCTTC	CASSQASVQQFF
.	TRBJ2-1	TRBV14	.	TGTGCCAGCAGCCAAGCCAAGACAGGTCACAATGAGCAGTTCTTC	CASSQAKTGHNEQFF
TRBD1	TRBJ1-1	TRBV9	once	TGTGCCAGCAGCGTAGGGTACAGGGGGTTAACGAACACTGAAGCTTTCTTT	CASSVGYRGLTNTEAFF
.	TRBJ2-1	TRBV19	.	TGTGCCACCAGTCGGGGATACAGCTCCTACAATGAGCAGTTCTTC	CATSRGYSSYNEQFF
.	TRBJ1-2	TRBV4-2	.	TGTGCCAGCAGCCTCTCCAGGTCTAACTATGGCTACACCTTC	CASSLSRSNYGYTF
.	TRBJ2-5	TRBV6-2/TRBV6-3	.	TGTGCCAGCAGTTCTCCCTCTTGGGCGGGGCAAGAGACCCAGTACTTC	CASSSPSWAGQETQYF
.	TRBJ2-1	TRBV12-3/TRBV12-4	.	TGTGCCAGCACTTTTACCCCGAGTGAGCAGTTCTTC	CASTFTPSEQFF
TRBD2	TRBJ2-2	TRBV9	.	TGTGCCAGCAGCGCCCTAGCAGCGGGAGTCGACACCGGGGAGCTGTTTTTT	CASSALAAGVDTGELFF
.	TRBJ1-1	TRBV29-1	.	TGCAGCTCGGTGTGGGCCTTGAACACTGAAGCTTTCTTT	CSSVWALNTEAFF
.	TRBJ2-1	TRBV9	.	TGTGCCAGCAGCAGGGTCGCCTCTAGCGAGCAGTTCTTC	CASSRVASSEQFF
TRBD2	TRBJ2-2	TRBV4-2	.	TGTGCCAGCAGCCAAGAGGGACTAGCGGGAGGGAACACCGGGGAGCTGTTTTTT	CASSQEGLAGGNTGELFF
TRBD1	TRBJ2-1	TRBV5-1	once	TGCGCCAGCAGCGCGGGAATACAGGGGGCAGGTGGGGATGAGCAGTTCTTC	CASSAGIQGAGGDEQFF
TRBD1	TRBJ2-7	TRBV29-1	.	TGCAGCGCCGGGGACAGAGCGGCGTACGAGCAGTACTTC	CSAGDRAAYEQYF
TRBD2	TRBJ2-5	TRBV28	.	TGTGCCAGCAGTTCACCGGGAGGGGGGACGGAGACCCAGTACTTC	CASSSPGGGTETQYF
.	TRBJ1-1	TRBV5-1	.	TGCGCCAGCAGCTTGGGCGATAGATCCGGAGCTGAAGCTTTCTTT	CASSLGDRSGAEAFF
TRBD1	TRBJ2-6	TRBV7-9	.	TGTGCCAGCAGCTTAGCCAGGACAGGGGCCAACTCTGGGGCCAACGTCCTGACTTTC	CASSLARTGANSGANVLTF
.	TRBJ1-5	TRBV18	.	TGTGCCAGCTCACCACTTGGAGGGAGCAATCAGCCCCAGCATTTT	CASSPLGGSNQPQHF
TRBD1	TRBJ1-2	TRBV2	few	TGTGCCAGCGTTCGGGACAGTCTTAACTATGGCTACACCTTC	CASVRDSLNYGYTF
TRBD1	TRBJ1-2	TRBV5-1	.	TGCGCCAGCAGCTTGGCAGGACAGGGGATCGGCTATGGCTACACCTTC	CASSLAGQGIGYGYTF
TRBD2	TRBJ2-1	TRBV5-8	.	TGTGCCAGCAGCTCACGACTAGCGGGGTCCTACAATGAGCAGTTCTTC	CASSSRLAGSYNEQFF
TRBD1	TRBJ1-6	TRBV11-2	.	TGTGCCAGCAGCTTAGTCGGACAGGGGGCTTCACCCCTCCACTTT	CASSLVGQGASPLHF
.	TRBJ1-5	TRBV30	.	TGTGCCTGGAGTGGAGGAGGGTATCAGCCCCAGCATTTT	CAWSGGGYQPQHF
.	TRBJ2-1	TRBV5-1	.	TGCGCCAGCAGCTCTACGGGAGACTCCTACAATGAGCAGTTCTTC	CASSSTGDSYNEQFF
.	TRBJ1-2	TRBV11-2	few	TGTGCCAGCAGCTTAGACAGGGGTCCTGGCTACACCTTC	CASSLDRGPGYTF
TRBD2	TRBJ2-7	TRBV7-2	.	TGTGCCAGCAGCCCGCGCGGGGGGGGATCCTACGAGCAGTACTTC	CASSPRGGGSYEQYF